These T cell receptor beta chains were read from a single sample in a study of T cell repertoires in cytomegalovirus infection. TCRdb called the reads again in MiXCR, with one record for every CDR3 protein. The data show 250,000 to 300,000 distinct CDR3 sequences, over 15% seen once. Sequencing was carried out using CD8+ T cells from PBMCs. The receptors here all came from a human donor in good health (CMV status not recorded). Some clones in this sample may be carry-over from other donors' samples. Each CDR3 is given with its conserved first and last residue. The D gene is left open where the match is weak. Clone size is not always given. Where it is, it says once, few, many or a class for expanded clones.

TRBJ1-6	15	TRBV2	TRBD1	-	TGTGCCAGCAGGCGTCAGGGGGCTCGAGATTCACCCCTCCACTTT	CASRRQGARDSPLHF
TRBJ2-1	17	TRBV12-3/TRBV12-4	-	-	TGTGCCAGCAGTTTCTTAGTGCGGGTCGGCTCCTACAATGAGCAGTTCTTC	CASSFLVRVGSYNEQFF
TRBJ2-3	21	TRBV7-9	-	few	TGTGCCAGCAGCAAACCGCTCGGGACAGGAATTAGCGGGGCGAGCACAGATACGCAGTATTTT	CASSKPLGTGISGASTDTQYF
TRBJ1-1	15	TRBV28	-	few	TGTGCCAGCAGGCCACCAGGGGCTGGGCACACTGAAGCTTTCTTT	CASRPPGAGHTEAFF
TRBJ2-3	14	TRBV7-9	TRBD2	few	TGTGCCAGCAGCCGACAGAATAGCGGGGGGATGCAGTATTTT	CASSRQNSGGMQYF
TRBJ1-2	13	TRBV7-9	-	few	TGTGCCAGCAGCCCGGGGGAGTACTATGGCTACACCTTC	CASSPGEYYGYTF
TRBJ1-1	14	TRBV6-6	-	-	TGTGCCAGCAGTTACCCAGGGCCGAACACTGAAGCTTTCTTT	CASSYPGPNTEAFF
TRBJ2-1	16	TRBV28	-	many	TGTGCCAGCAGTCCCCCCCCGCCTAGCTCCTACAATGAGCAGTTCTTC	CASSPPPPSSYNEQFF
TRBJ1-1	13	TRBV12-3/TRBV12-4	-	many	TGTGCCAGCAGTTTAGCCAGGGCACTTGAAGCTTTCTTT	CASSLARALEAFF
TRBJ1-6	13	TRBV12-3/TRBV12-4	-	once	TGTGTCAGCAGTTTGGGTGCATATTCACCCCTCCACTTT	CVSSLGAYSPLHF
TRBJ2-1	16	TRBV6-5	-	-	TGTGCCAGCAGTTACTCTCAGAATAGTTTTAACAATGAGCAGTTCTTC	CASSYSQNSFNNEQFF
TRBJ1-1	14	TRBV6-5	TRBD1	-	TGTGCCAGCAGTTCAGGGGGCGTGAGCACTGAAGCTTTCTTT	CASSSGGVSTEAFF